This passage covers 26 T cell receptor beta chains from one sample sequenced in a study of cytomegalovirus exposure and HLA in healthy donors. PCR involved 60 Vbeta and 13 Jbeta primers. TCRdb's table, derived via immunoSEQ multiplex PCR, lists solely in-frame clones and lacks some. This sample has 150,000 to 200,000 clones, with around 82% found just once. Sequenced sample: PBMCs. The source of these receptors is a man between 18 and 29 years old in good health and CMV-seronegative.

This clone showed up just a few times. J is TRBJ2-1 and V is TRBV19; perhaps TRBD2 as D (6 bases). CDR3 length: 15 amino acids. Per germline, CDR1 LNHDA and CDR2 SQIVND (reference sequence). Trimming took off 9 bases at V and 0 bases at J, with 15 bases between the two ends. The CDR3 nucleotides read TGTGCCAGCGCGCGGGGTCCGAGCTCCTACAATGAGCAGTTCTTC. Amino acid sequence: CASARGPSSYNEQFF. Full variable domain (outside the CDR3, taken from reference TRBV19 and TRBJ2-1): DGGITQSPKYLFRKEGQNVTLSCEQNLNHDAMYWYRQDPGQGLRLIYYSQIVNDFQKGDIAEGYSVSREKKESFPLTVTSAQKNPTAFYLCASARGPSSYNEQFFGPGTRLTVL.

This chain joins TRBV7-3 and TRBJ2-1, with a weak D call TRBD1 (6 bases). The V gene's germline CDR1 is SGHTA and CDR2 FQGTGA. CDR3 length equals 21 residues. Trimming took off 0 bases at V and 7 bases at J, with 31 bases between the two ends. The CDR3 region is CASSLTSPGVHTPSGANEQFF. The DNA of the CDR3 is TGTGCCAGCAGCTTAACCTCCCCCGGGGTCCACACCCCTTCAGGGGCGAATGAGCAGTTCTTC.

J is TRBJ1-5 and V is TRBV16, with D unclear. The ends were cut back, 1 base at V and 3 bases at J, with 10 bases in the middle. Germline V CDR1 and CDR2: KGHSY, FQNENV. The CDR3 contains 15 residues. CDR3 nucleotides: TGTGCCAGCAGCCAATTAGTATCTTCCAATCAGCCCCAGCATTTT. Translating it yields CASSQLVSSNQPQHF.

The genes are TRBV6-1 and TRBJ2-7; D is possibly TRBD1 (5 bases). From germline, CDR1 is MNHNS and CDR2 SASEGT. V was cut by 3 bases and J by 4 bases, with 13 bases left in between. The CDR3 has 14 amino acids. CDR3 protein: CASSDPGMLYEQYF. CDR3 in DNA: TGTGCCAGCAGTGACCCAGGGATGTTGTACGAGCAGTACTTC.

The chain recombines TRBV10-3 with TRBJ1-1; no definite D call. CDR1 ENHRY and CDR2 SYGVKD come from the germline V gene. The CDR3 loop spans 13 amino acids. Trimming stripped 4 bases from V and 0 bases from J, with 6 bases between. In DNA form, the CDR3 reads TGTGCCATCAGTGGAGCACTGAACACTGAAGCTTTCTTT. It translates to CAISGALNTEAFF.

This clone occurred a few times. The J gene is TRBJ2-7, the V gene TRBV9; 7 positions agree with TRBD2. Germline CDR1 and CDR2: SGDLS and YYNGEE. Trimming cost V 0 bases and J 0 bases; bases outside gene matches: 6. The CDR3 length is 16 residues. The CDR3 nucleotides are TGTGCCAGCAGCGTAGGGGGGGGATACAGCTCCTACGAGCAGTACTTC. It yields the protein CASSVGGGYSSYEQYF.

This clone was counted only a few times. The chain recombines TRBV6-6 with TRBJ1-5, with D hard to call. The CDR3 has 13 residues. Germline V gene sequence: CDR1 MNHNY, CDR2 SVGAGI (reference sequence). With 3 bases removed from V and 5 bases from J, the gap between germline ends came to 8 bases. The CDR3 spells CASSYRYDQPQHF. DNA of the CDR3: TGTGCCAGCAGTTATCGGTACGATCAGCCCCAGCATTTT.

The chain employs TRBV19 and TRBJ1-2; TRBD1 agrees at 12 bases. Germline CDR1 and CDR2: LNHDA and SQIVND (reference sequence). The CDR3 is 17 residues long. V lost 5 bases and J lost 4; bases outside the gene matches: 11. The CDR3 nucleotides are TGTGCCAGTAGTGTGACCGGGACAGGGGGCGTGACCTATGGCTACACCTTC. This translates into CASSVTGTGGVTYGYTF.

The rearrangement uses TRBV7-2 and TRBJ2-3; no clear D gene. Germline-derived CDR1 and CDR2 are SGHTA and FQGNSA. Trimming left V 2 bases short and J 1 base short, with 10 bases between. This CDR3 comprises 15 residues. Written as DNA, the CDR3 is TGTGCCAGCAGCTTACTGGCAGATCGCACAGATACGCAGTATTTT. It yields the protein CASSLLADRTDTQYF.

The chain has TRBV5-1 and TRBJ1-1, with TRBD1 as a possible D gene (5 bases). The ends were cut back, 0 bases at V and 4 bases at J, with 13 bases in the middle. CDR1 and CDR2 (germline): SGHRS, YFSETQ. The CDR3 sequence is 15 residues long. Here the CDR3 reads CASSLDHLGGTEAFF. The CDR3 region has the DNA TGCGCCAGCAGCTTGGATCACTTGGGGGGCACTGAAGCTTTCTTT.

V gene TRBV28 combines with J gene TRBJ1-2, with a tentative D call TRBD1 (5 bases). The germline CDR1 and CDR2 sequences are MDHEN and SYDVKM. With 3 bases removed from V and 2 bases from J, the gap between germline ends came to 7 bases. The CDR3 consists of 13 residues. The CDR3 DNA reads TGTGCCAGCAGTTTGACAGAGAACTATGGCTACACCTTC. Encoded protein: CASSLTENYGYTF.

This clone has more than one count but fewer than ten. The V call is TRBV5-4, the J call TRBJ2-7, with 9 bases fitting TRBD2. The CDR3 spans 14 residues. The germline CDR1 and CDR2 sequences are SGHNT and YYREEE (reference sequence). The junction had 1 base not matched to a gene; V was cut back by 0 bases and J by 3 bases. The CDR3, as DNA: TGTGCCAGCAGCTTGGGACTAGCGGTCTACGAGCAGTACTTC. This sequence encodes CASSLGLAVYEQYF.

Only a few counts were recorded for this clone. The chain recombines TRBV7-6 with TRBJ1-1; perhaps TRBD1 as D (5 bases). Between the trimmed V and J ends, which lost 5 bases and 7 bases, there was a span of 23 bases. This CDR3 comprises 16 residues. CDR1 and CDR2 (germline): SGHVS, FNYEAQ. CDR3 residues: CASSPRALHPQIEAFF. The CDR3 DNA reads as TGTGCCAGCAGCCCCAGGGCCCTCCACCCTCAGATTGAAGCTTTCTTT. Filled out from reference TRBV7-6 and TRBJ1-1, the complete variable domain reads GAGVSQSPRYKVTKRGQDVALRCDPISGHVSLYWYRQALGQGPEFLTYFNYEAQQDKSGLPNDRFSAERPEGSISTLTIQRTEQRDSAMYRCASSPRALHPQIEAFFGQGTRLTVV.

J is TRBJ2-5 and V is TRBV9; TRBD1 aligns across 9 bases. V lost 4 bases and J lost 2; bases outside the gene matches: 9. CDR1 and CDR2 from the germline V gene are SGDLS and YYNGEE. The CDR3 runs to 16 residues. The CDR3 is CASSLPGQGVQETQYF. The CDR3 DNA reads as TGTGCCAGCAGCCTACCGGGACAGGGCGTGCAAGAGACCCAGTACTTC.

This chain uses TRBV29-1 with TRBJ2-7, with TRBD2 identical over 9 bases. In germline, CDR1 is SQVTM, CDR2 ANQGSEA. This CDR3 is 13 amino acids long. The V and J ends lost 4 bases and 0 bases, in that order; junction bases with no gene match: 1. CDR3 in DNA: TGCAGCGTTGTACTAGCGGGCTCCTACGAGCAGTACTTC. Amino acids: CSVVLAGSYEQYF.

The chain couples TRBV5-1 to TRBJ2-3; 11 nucleotides align to TRBD2. This CDR3 contains 16 residues. Trimming cost V 0 bases and J 5 bases; bases outside gene matches: 5. Germline V CDR1 and CDR2: SGHRS, YFSETQ. The CDR3 loop is CASSLVSGGAEDTQYF. The DNA for the CDR3 is TGCGCCAGCAGCTTGGTTAGCGGGGGGGCGGAAGATACGCAGTATTTT.

V gene TRBV10-3 combines with J gene TRBJ2-3; 10 nucleotides align to TRBD2. V was pared by 3 bases and J by 1 base, with 4 bases of the junction left unmatched. From germline, CDR1 is ENHRY and CDR2 SYGVKD. This CDR3 has 16 residues. The CDR3 spells CAISDKAGGGTDTQYF. The CDR3 nucleotides are TGTGCCATCAGTGACAAAGCGGGAGGGGGCACAGATACGCAGTATTTT.

This chain uses TRBV6-1 with TRBJ2-5, with a tentative D call TRBD1 (6 bases). This CDR3 is built from 14 residues. Germline assignment: CDR1 MNHNS and CDR2 SASEGT. V was cut by 5 bases and J by 5 bases, with 15 bases left in between. The DNA of the CDR3 is TGTGCCAGCAGTCAATACAGGGCCAGGGAGACCCAGTACTTC. This codes for CASSQYRARETQYF.

The V call is TRBV15, the J call TRBJ1-4; D is ambiguous. Germline values: CDR1 LNHNV, CDR2 YYDKDF (reference sequence). V gave up 0 bases and J gave up 0 bases, with 5 bases separating them. The CDR3 has 15 residues. The CDR3 DNA sequence: TGTGCCACCAGCAGAGACGCAGCAACTAATGAAAAACTGTTTTTT. It yields the protein CATSRDAATNEKLFF.

The gene calls are TRBV4-1 and TRBJ2-3; D is possibly TRBD2 (6 bases). V lost 1 base and J 4 bases, leaving 15 bases between the germline ends. The CDR3 runs 16 residues. CDR1 is MGHRA and CDR2 is YSYEKL in the germline V gene. Written as DNA, the CDR3 is TGCGCCAGCAGCCAAGCACTAGCTTCGTCGGCAGATACGCAGTATTTT. Its protein product is CASSQALASSADTQYF.

V and J are TRBV19 and TRBJ1-1; 7 positions match TRBD1. This CDR3 has 15 residues. V was clipped by 7 bases and J by 1 base; unmatched bases: 9. Germline CDR1 LNHDA, CDR2 SQIVND (reference sequence). The CDR3 bases are TGTGCCAGTACCAATGGGTACAGGGGGAACACTGAAGCTTTCTTT. The encoded protein is CASTNGYRGNTEAFF.

V usage is TRBV7-9 and J usage is TRBJ2-7; 8 bases are a match to TRBD1. Germline values: CDR1 SEHNR, CDR2 FQNEAQ (reference sequence). The CDR3 runs 18 residues. V shed 2 bases and J 1 base; nucleotides not matched to a gene: 13. CDR3 region: CASSLKPHPDRVSYEQYF. CDR3 sequence (DNA): TGTGCCAGCAGCTTAAAACCCCACCCGGACAGGGTTTCCTACGAGCAGTACTTC.

The V gene is TRBV30, the J gene TRBJ1-2, with 12 positions matching TRBD1. The trim removed 8 bases at V and 3 bases at J, leaving 10 bases unmatched. The CDR3 sequence is 15 residues long. Per germline, CDR1 GTSNPN and CDR2 SVGIG (reference sequence). This chain's CDR3 is CALGTGGHIDYGYTF. The CDR3 DNA reads TGTGCCCTGGGGACAGGGGGCCATATAGACTATGGCTACACCTTC. Supplemented by reference TRBV30 and TRBJ1-2, the full variable domain reads SQTIHQWPATLVQPVGSPLSLECTVEGTSNPNLYWYRQAAGRGLQLLFYSVGIGQISSEVPQNLSASRPQDRQFILSSKKLLLSDSGFYLCALGTGGHIDYGYTFGSGTRLTVV.

The genes are TRBV7-8 and TRBJ1-1; 7 bases map to TRBD1. The germline CDR1 and CDR2 sequences are SGHVS and FQNEAQ. The CDR3 runs to 15 residues. Trimming at V came to 6 bases and at J to 4 bases, leaving 11 bases not matched to a gene. The CDR3 nucleotides are TGTGCCAGCAGACCGAACAGGGGCGCGGGCACTGAAGCTTTCTTT. Translated: CASRPNRGAGTEAFF.

This clone has only a few counts. The chain couples TRBV27 to TRBJ1-5; 7 bases fit TRBD1. The CDR3 has 14 amino acids. The V gene end was trimmed by 5 bases and the J gene end by 7 bases; junction bases not matched to a gene: 8. The germline CDR1 and CDR2 sequences are MNHEY and SMNVEV (reference sequence). The CDR3 loop reads CASSHDRAGQPQHF. Written as DNA, the CDR3 is TGTGCCAGCAGTCACGACAGGGCCGGCCAGCCCCAGCATTTT.

V usage is TRBV11-2 and J usage is TRBJ2-3; no firm D call. The CDR3 has 12 amino acids. With 4 bases removed from V and 4 bases from J, the gap between germline ends came to 6 bases. Germline loops: CDR1 SGHAT, CDR2 FQNNGV. The CDR3 loop is CASSSGSDTQYF. As DNA, the CDR3 is TGTGCCAGCAGCTCGGGTTCAGATACGCAGTATTTT.